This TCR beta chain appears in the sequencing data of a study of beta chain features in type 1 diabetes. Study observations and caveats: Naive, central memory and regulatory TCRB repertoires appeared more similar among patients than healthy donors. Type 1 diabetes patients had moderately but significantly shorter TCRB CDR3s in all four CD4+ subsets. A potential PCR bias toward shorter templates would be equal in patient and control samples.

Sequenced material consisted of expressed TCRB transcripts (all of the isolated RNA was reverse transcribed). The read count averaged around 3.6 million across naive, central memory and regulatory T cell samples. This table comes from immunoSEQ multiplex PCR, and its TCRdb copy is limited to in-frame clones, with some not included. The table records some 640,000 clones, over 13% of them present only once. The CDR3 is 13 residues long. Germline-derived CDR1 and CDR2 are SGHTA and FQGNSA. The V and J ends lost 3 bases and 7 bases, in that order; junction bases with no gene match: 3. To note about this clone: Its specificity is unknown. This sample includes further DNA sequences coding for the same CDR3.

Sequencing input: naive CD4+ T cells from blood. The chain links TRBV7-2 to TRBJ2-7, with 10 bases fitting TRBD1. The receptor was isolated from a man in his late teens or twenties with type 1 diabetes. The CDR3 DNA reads TGTGCCAGCAGCTTCGACAGGGGGCGAGAGCAGTACTTC. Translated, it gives CASSFDRGREQYF.